A single sample is the source of the 28 T cell receptor beta chains below, sequenced in a study of shared clonotypes between healthy human individuals. Profiled with immunoSEQ multiplex PCR; TCRdb holds only in-frame clones, not every one. Of around 2.5 million clones listed, under 95% are singletons. Sequenced material: naive CD4+ T cells from PBMCs. Subset in this sample: CD45RA+ positively selected. The receptors were gathered from a young man in good health. Some clones in this sample may be carry-over from other donors' samples.

V and J are TRBV19 and TRBJ2-3; TRBD1 is a possible D gene (5 bases). The CDR3 length is 15 residues. V lost 7 bases and J 6 bases, leaving 20 bases between the germline ends. Germline V CDR1 and CDR2: LNHDA, SQIVND (reference sequence). The CDR3 protein is CASNPTGPQVDTQYF. The CDR3 coding sequence is TGTGCCAGTAACCCCACAGGCCCCCAGGTGGATACGCAGTATTTT.

Regarding this clone: Compared with germline, one end of the junction differs, possibly owing to a read error. The chain couples TRBV6-5 to TRBJ1-1; no firm D call. CDR1 is MNHEY, CDR2 SVGAGI, per germline. The CDR3 runs 13 residues. CDR3 region: CASIAQMNTEVFF. The CDR3 DNA is TGTGCCAGCATCGCACAAATGAACACTGAAGTTTTCTTT.

The chain couples TRBV14 to TRBJ2-7; 12 nucleotides align to TRBD2. Germline loops: CDR1 SGHDN, CDR2 FVKESK. J gave up 2 bases and V 2 bases, and 4 bases lay outside the gene matches. The CDR3 runs 16 residues. CDR3 sequence (DNA): TGTGCCAGCAGCCAAATGAGACTAGCGGGAGCCTACGAGCAGTACTTC. Translating gives CASSQMRLAGAYEQYF. Drawing the rest from reference TRBV14 and TRBJ2-7, the complete variable domain is EAGVTQFPSHSVIEKGQTVTLRCDPISGHDNLYWYRRVMGKEIKFLLHFVKESKQDESGMPNNRFLAERTGGTYSTLKVQPAELEDSGVYFCASSQMRLAGAYEQYFGPGTRLTVT.

V usage is TRBV6-4 and J usage is TRBJ2-1; a weak D match, TRBD2 (6 bases). Germline CDR1 reads MRHNA; CDR2 reads SNTAGT. V dropped 2 bases and J dropped 6 bases, with 14 bases sitting between them. This CDR3 comprises 15 residues. The CDR3 loop is CASSDGPGTANEQFF. CDR3 nucleotide sequence: TGTGCCAGCAGTGACGGACCTGGGACTGCCAATGAGCAGTTCTTC.

The chain joins TRBV19 to TRBJ1-1; 10 bases line up with TRBD1. The ends lost 4 bases at V and 4 bases at J; junction bases unmatched: 12. The CDR3 is made up of 17 amino acids. The germline CDR1 and CDR2 sequences are LNHDA and SQIVND (reference sequence). The CDR3 reads CASSKGVRTGGGTEAFF. The CDR3 DNA sequence: TGTGCCAGTAGTAAAGGTGTTAGGACAGGGGGTGGCACTGAAGCTTTCTTT.

The chain recombines TRBV11-1 with TRBJ2-7; maybe TRBD2 (5 bases). Trimming left V 5 bases short and J 2 bases short, with 16 bases between. Germline V gene data show CDR1 as SGHAT and CDR2 as FQDESV (reference sequence). This CDR3 has 15 amino acids. In DNA, the CDR3 is TGTGCCAGCAGCGCCCGCCCGGGATCCGCCTACGAGCAGTACTTC. It codes for CASSARPGSAYEQYF.

CDR3 nucleotides: TGTGCCAGCAGCTTGTTAAGTTACTCTGGAAACACCATATATTTT. This codes for CASSLLSYSGNTIYF. The chain combines TRBV5-6 with TRBJ1-3, with D unresolved. From germline, CDR1 is SGHDT and CDR2 YYEEEE. The CDR3 totals 15 residues. Trimming took off 1 base at V and 0 bases at J, with 8 bases between the two ends.

This clone showed up just a few times. This chain links TRBV7-2 with TRBJ1-5; D is possibly TRBD1 (6 bases). V shed 1 base and J shed 3 bases, with 10 bases lying between them. Germline CDR1 reads SGHTA; CDR2 reads FQGNSA. CDR3 length: 15 amino acids. CDR3 nucleotides: TGTGCCAGCAGCTTAGGGGACATAGACAATCAGCCCCAGCATTTT. It translates to CASSLGDIDNQPQHF.

The J gene is TRBJ2-5, the V gene TRBV30; either TRBD1 or TRBD2 may fit D (5 bases each). Germline V lookup: CDR1 GTSNPN, CDR2 SVGIG (reference sequence). V was pared by 0 bases and J by 7 bases, with 18 bases between. The CDR3 sequence is 15 residues long. CDR3 residues: CAWSVGVGGTLTQYF. The CDR3 region has the DNA TGTGCCTGGAGTGTGGGGGTCGGTGGTACTCTGACCCAGTACTTC.

The chain combines TRBV10-3 with TRBJ2-1, with 8 bases lining up with TRBD1. Trimming at V came to 3 bases and at J to 7 bases, leaving 5 bases not matched to a gene. This CDR3 region has 14 residues. Germline values: CDR1 ENHRY, CDR2 SYGVKD. The CDR3 loop reads CAISDRGPINEQFF. CDR3 nucleotides: TGTGCCATCAGTGACAGGGGGCCTATAAATGAGCAGTTCTTC.

The chain links TRBV6-4 to TRBJ1-5; possible D gene TRBD1, 6 bases. Trimming stripped 9 bases from V and 5 bases from J, with 8 bases between. This CDR3 is built from 11 residues. Germline V gene data show CDR1 as MRHNA and CDR2 as SNTAGT. Written as DNA, the CDR3 is TGTGCCAGGAAGGGGGATCAGCCCCAGCATTTT. This translates into CARKGDQPQHF.

V is TRBV2 and J is TRBJ2-2, with 7 positions matching TRBD2. The CDR3 runs to 14 residues. Germline loops: CDR1 SNHLY, CDR2 FYNNEI. The V segment lost 6 bases and the J segment 3 bases; nucleotides outside the gene matches: 4. The CDR3, as DNA: TGTGCCAGCAGAGAGGGACTATACACCGGGGAGCTGTTTTTT. Its protein product is CASREGLYTGELFF.

The chain employs TRBV4-3 and TRBJ2-3, with a possible D match to TRBD1 (6 bases). This CDR3 has 16 amino acids. V lost 4 bases and J 4 bases, leaving 18 bases between the germline ends. Per the germline V gene, CDR1 is LGHNA and CDR2 is YSLEER. The CDR3 loop is CASSPLLAGVADTQYF. In DNA form, the CDR3 reads TGCGCCAGCAGCCCCCTACTGGCAGGGGTTGCAGATACGCAGTATTTT.

The chain uses TRBV9 and TRBJ1-3; tentative D call: TRBD1 (6 bases). This CDR3 region has 15 residues. V dropped 2 bases and J dropped 4 bases, with 13 bases sitting between them. Germline-derived CDR1 and CDR2 are SGDLS and YYNGEE. The DNA of the CDR3 is TGTGCCAGCAGCGTCGTAGCAGGGGAAGGAAACACCATATATTTT. Amino acid sequence: CASSVVAGEGNTIYF.

The genes are TRBV12-5 and TRBJ2-5, with 14 positions matching TRBD2. The V gene's germline CDR1 is LGHNT and CDR2 FRNRAP. V lost 1 base, J lost 5 bases, and 9 bases stayed unmatched. The CDR3 totals 18 residues. This CDR3 is CASGLERGLAGGVETQYF. CDR3 bases: TGTGCTAGTGGTTTGGAACGAGGACTAGCGGGAGGTGTGGAGACCCAGTACTTC.

This chain links TRBV27 with TRBJ2-3; a weak D match, TRBD1 (5 bases). CDR1 is MNHEY, CDR2 SMNVEV, per germline (reference sequence). V lost 8 bases to trimming and J lost 3 bases, with 27 bases between them. This CDR3 is 18 amino acids long. CDR3: CASRTTDLSVVGTDTQYF. The CDR3 DNA reads as TGTGCCAGCCGAACGACAGACCTTTCAGTGGTGGGGACAGATACGCAGTATTTT.

In regard to this clone: Other DNA sequences from this sample encode an identical CDR3 as well. The V call is TRBV5-4, the J call TRBJ2-3, with D possibly being TRBD2 (5 bases). This CDR3 spans 14 amino acids. Germline V CDR1 and CDR2: SGHNT, YYREEE (reference sequence). V lost 3 bases and J 0 bases, leaving 8 bases between the germline ends. In DNA, the CDR3 is TGTGCCAGCAGCTCAGCGGCTAGCACAGATACGCAGTATTTT. It is translated as CASSSAASTDTQYF.

The chain employs TRBV13 and TRBJ2-6, with 7 positions matching TRBD1. The CDR3 is 18 residues long. With V trimmed by 5 bases and J by 1 base, 11 bases remained unmatched. Germline CDR1 PRHDT, CDR2 FYEKMQ (reference sequence). The DNA of the CDR3 is TGTGCCAGCAGCCCGAGGGACAGATACACTTCTGGGGCCAACGTCCTGACTTTC. Protein sequence: CASSPRDRYTSGANVLTF. Together with reference TRBV13 and TRBJ2-6, the CDR3 gives the full variable domain: AAGVIQSPRHLIKEKRETATLKCYPIPRHDTVYWYQQGPGQDPQFLISFYEKMQSDKGSIPDRFSAQQFSDYHSELNMSSLELGDSALYFCASSPRDRYTSGANVLTFGAGSRLTVL.

A remark on this clone: Other DNA sequences in this specimen translate into the identical CDR3. This chain joins TRBV28 and TRBJ2-1; D gene ambiguous. The CDR3 consists of 14 residues. Trimming removed 3 bases at V and 0 bases at J, with 6 bases between. Germline-derived CDR1 and CDR2 are MDHEN and SYDVKM. This CDR3 is CASSLPSSYNEQFF. CDR3 nucleotides: TGTGCCAGCAGTTTGCCGAGCTCCTACAATGAGCAGTTCTTC.

The chain employs TRBV5-1 and TRBJ2-7; 11 nucleotides line up with TRBD2. V lost 6 bases to trimming and J lost 2 bases; unmatched junction nucleotides: 4. Germline V gene lookup returns CDR1 SGHRS and CDR2 YFSETQ. The CDR3 runs to 14 residues. The CDR3 is CASTLAGGAYEQYF. CDR3 DNA sequence: TGCGCCAGCACCCTAGCGGGGGGCGCCTACGAGCAGTACTTC.

The rearrangement links TRBV19 to TRBJ1-5; perhaps TRBD1 as D (5 bases). From germline, CDR1 is LNHDA and CDR2 SQIVND (reference sequence). The CDR3 extends over 17 amino acids. Trimming left V 6 bases short and J 2 bases short, with 20 bases between. CDR3 in amino acids: CASRSGLVRDGNQPQHF. DNA of the CDR3: TGTGCCAGTAGATCGGGACTGGTTCGCGACGGCAATCAGCCCCAGCATTTT.

The genes are TRBV5-1 and TRBJ2-1; 7 bases fit TRBD2. The CDR3 spans 16 residues. From germline, CDR1 is SGHRS and CDR2 YFSETQ. The J segment lost 6 bases and the V segment lost 5 bases, leaving 14 bases of the junction unmatched. The CDR3 coding sequence is TGCGCCAGCAGTCTCGGGGGGACTTTGGGATCCAATGAGCAGTTCTTC. This translates into CASSLGGTLGSNEQFF.

As concerns this clone: This specimen includes other DNA sequences encoding the same CDR3. V usage is TRBV6-1 and J usage is TRBJ1-1; 7 nucleotides match TRBD1. The CDR3 is 13 residues long. V gave up 6 bases and J gave up 3 bases; unmatched junction bases: 4. Germline V CDR1 and CDR2: MNHNS, SASEGT. CDR3 in DNA: TGTGCCAGCAGACGAACAGGGGACACTGAAGCTTTCTTT. The encoded protein is CASRRTGDTEAFF.

The rearrangement joins TRBV5-4 to TRBJ2-1; D may be TRBD2 (6 bases). V gave up 0 bases and J gave up 3 bases, with 16 bases separating them. The CDR3 is 17 residues long. In germline, CDR1 is SGHNT, CDR2 YYREEE (reference sequence). In nucleotides, the CDR3 is TGTGCCAGCAGCTTGGGGAGCGGAGGAGCGGGCTACAATGAGCAGTTCTTC. This encodes CASSLGSGGAGYNEQFF.

The genes are TRBV6-6 and TRBJ2-5, with 7 bases lining up with TRBD1. Germline CDR1 reads MNHNY; CDR2 reads SVGAGI (reference sequence). J lost 2 bases, V lost 2 bases, and 8 bases had no gene match. The CDR3 loop spans 16 amino acids. CDR3 DNA sequence: TGTGCCAGCAGTTACGGGATCCGGGACAGACAAGAGACCCAGTACTTC. It encodes CASSYGIRDRQETQYF.

Turning to this clone: At one end the junction does not follow the germline gene, possibly because of a read error. This chain uses TRBV6-5 with TRBJ2-2; D perhaps matches TRBD2 (6 bases). Germline V gene lookup returns CDR1 MNHEY and CDR2 SVGAGI. This CDR3 is 16 amino acids long. The CDR3 is CASSYSPFSSTGGLFF. The CDR3, as DNA: TGTGCCAGCAGTTACTCCCCGTTCTCAAGCACCGGGGGGCTGTTTTTT.

This sequence joins TRBV19 and TRBJ2-5; D remains ambiguous. Germline loops: CDR1 LNHDA, CDR2 SQIVND (reference sequence). The CDR3 contains 14 residues. V shed 0 bases and J shed 4 bases, with 9 bases lying between them. DNA of the CDR3: TGTGCCAGTAGTATAGATCTACAGCTAGAGACCCAGTACTTC. Its protein is CASSIDLQLETQYF.

The chain couples TRBV9 to TRBJ2-4, with D unclear. Germline V gene sequence: CDR1 SGDLS, CDR2 YYNGEE. The length of the CDR3 is 12 residues. The V end was cut by 4 bases, the J end by 9 bases, with 11 bases between. CDR3 in amino acids: CASSTPRSIQYF. CDR3 coding DNA: TGTGCCAGCAGCACCCCTCGGAGCATTCAGTACTTC. The complete variable domain, with remaining parts taken from reference TRBV9 and TRBJ2-4, reads DSGVTQTPKHLITATGQRVTLRCSPRSGDLSVYWYQQSLDQGLQFLIQYYNGEERAKGNILERFSAQQFPDLHSELNLSSLELGDSALYFCASSTPRSIQYFGAGTRLSVL.